This note documents a single T cell receptor (beta chain) sequence. Its antigen is as yet unknown. These data are taken from a study of cytomegalovirus exposure and HLA in healthy donors. Whole-study findings and limits: According to an earlier analysis, most TCR beta V segments yielded productive rearrangements about 87% or about 30% of the time. Cytomegalovirus-associated TCR beta chains were listed, numbering roughly 150. DRB1 showed the most TCR associations and HLA-C the fewest in a later analysis, as rates varied by HLA locus.

The PCR was carried out with 60 Vbeta primers and 13 Jbeta primers. The table came from immunoSEQ multiplex PCR; TCRdb's copy has only in-frame clones and leaves some out. The table lists 50,000 to 65,000 clones, 70% to 75% of them singletons. V was pared by 3 bases and J by 4 bases, with 10 bases between. The CDR3 covers 13 residues. Per germline, CDR1 SGHRS and CDR2 YFSETQ. The TCR comes from a woman aged 25 to 39 in good health and CMV-seronegative. This chain links TRBV5-1 with TRBJ1-2, with D tentatively TRBD1 (6 bases). Material for sequencing was PBMCs. The CDR3: CASSWTAFYGYTF. Here the CDR3 DNA reads TGCGCCAGCAGCTGGACAGCTTTCTATGGCTACACCTTC. The full variable domain, completed using reference TRBV5-1 and TRBJ1-2, is KAGVTQTPRYLIKTRGQQVTLSCSPISGHRSVSWYQQTPGQGLQFLFEYFSETQRNKGNFPGRFSGRQFSNSRSEMNVSTLELGDSALYLCASSWTAFYGYTFGSGTRLTVV.